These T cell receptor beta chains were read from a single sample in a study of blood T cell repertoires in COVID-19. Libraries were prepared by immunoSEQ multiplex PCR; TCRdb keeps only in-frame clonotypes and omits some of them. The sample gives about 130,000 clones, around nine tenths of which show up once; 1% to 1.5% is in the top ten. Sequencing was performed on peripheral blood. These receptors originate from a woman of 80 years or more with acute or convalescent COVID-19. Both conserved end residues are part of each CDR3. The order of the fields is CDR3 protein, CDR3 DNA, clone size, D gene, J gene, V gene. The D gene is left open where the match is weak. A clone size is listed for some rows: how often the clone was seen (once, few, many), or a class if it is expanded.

CDR3aa: CASSDNTGGADTQYF
CDR3nt: TGTGCCAGCAGTGACAATACGGGAGGTGCAGATACGCAGTATTTT
abundance: -
d_gene: TRBD2
j_gene: TRBJ2-3
v_gene: TRBV6-4

CDR3aa: CASSWAGDYGYTF
CDR3nt: TGCGCCAGCAGCTGGGCAGGGGACTATGGCTACACCTTC
abundance: -
d_gene: -
j_gene: TRBJ1-2
v_gene: TRBV5-1

CDR3aa: CASSQGDREPISGANVLTF
CDR3nt: TGTGCCAGCAGCCAAGGGGACAGGGAGCCCATCTCTGGGGCCAACGTCCTGACTTTC
abundance: -
d_gene: TRBD1
j_gene: TRBJ2-6
v_gene: TRBV3-1/TRBV3-2

CDR3aa: CASSSGTGYSSGNTIYF
CDR3nt: TGCGCCAGCAGCTCCGGGACAGGGTATTCCTCTGGAAACACCATATATTTT
abundance: -
d_gene: TRBD1
j_gene: TRBJ1-3
v_gene: TRBV5-1

CDR3aa: CASSPGPPYEQYF
CDR3nt: TGTGCCAGCAGCCCTGGCCCTCCCTACGAGCAGTACTTC
abundance: -
d_gene: -
j_gene: TRBJ2-7
v_gene: TRBV5-6

CDR3aa: CASSLWGGENIQYF
CDR3nt: TGTGCCAGCAGTTTATGGGGCGGCGAAAACATTCAGTACTTC
abundance: -
d_gene: -
j_gene: TRBJ2-4
v_gene: TRBV27

CDR3aa: CASSAQPGYSPLHF
CDR3nt: TGTGCCAGCAGCGCCCAGCCAGGGTATTCACCCCTCCACTTT
abundance: -
d_gene: -
j_gene: TRBJ1-6
v_gene: TRBV9

CDR3aa: CASSQVKYVPDQGVQETQYF
CDR3nt: TGTGCCAGCAGCCAAGTAAAGTATGTCCCAGACCAGGGGGTTCAAGAGACCCAGTACTTC
abundance: once
d_gene: TRBD1
j_gene: TRBJ2-5
v_gene: TRBV3-1/TRBV3-2

CDR3aa: CASSQDYRVVGEQYF
CDR3nt: TGCGCCAGCAGCCAAGATTACAGGGTGGTAGGCGAGCAGTACTTC
abundance: once
d_gene: -
j_gene: TRBJ2-7
v_gene: TRBV4-3

CDR3aa: CASSRTPTGELFF
CDR3nt: TGTGCCAGCAGCCGAACACCCACCGGGGAGCTGTTTTTT
abundance: -
d_gene: -
j_gene: TRBJ2-2
v_gene: TRBV3-1/TRBV3-2

CDR3aa: CASSLGAAGVNEQFF
CDR3nt: TGTGCCAGCAGCTTAGGGGCAGCGGGAGTGAATGAGCAGTTCTTC
abundance: once
d_gene: TRBD2
j_gene: TRBJ2-1
v_gene: TRBV7-8

CDR3aa: CASSRQGDYGYTF
CDR3nt: TGCGCCAGCAGCCGTCAGGGGGACTATGGCTACACCTTC
abundance: -
d_gene: TRBD1
j_gene: TRBJ1-2
v_gene: TRBV4-1

CDR3aa: CASSVSGTTSYGYTF
CDR3nt: TGTGCCAGCAGCGTATCGGGGACAACAAGTTATGGCTACACCTTC
abundance: -
d_gene: -
j_gene: TRBJ1-2
v_gene: TRBV7-9

CDR3aa: CASRWTGGNTEAFF
CDR3nt: TGTGCCAGCAGGTGGACAGGAGGGAACACTGAAGCTTTCTTT
abundance: -
d_gene: TRBD1
j_gene: TRBJ1-1
v_gene: TRBV2

CDR3aa: CASSAGQGAYEQYF
CDR3nt: TGTGCCAGCAGCGCGGGACAGGGGGCTTACGAGCAGTACTTC
abundance: -
d_gene: TRBD1
j_gene: TRBJ2-7
v_gene: TRBV5-6

CDR3aa: CASSYRTGVATGELFF
CDR3nt: TGTGCCAGCAGTTACCGGACAGGGGTCGCCACCGGGGAGCTGTTTTTT
abundance: -
d_gene: TRBD1
j_gene: TRBJ2-2
v_gene: TRBV7-3

CDR3aa: CASRISTDTQYF
CDR3nt: TGTGCCAGCAGAATTAGTACAGATACGCAGTATTTT
abundance: -
d_gene: -
j_gene: TRBJ2-3
v_gene: TRBV2

CDR3aa: CASSEGQGPYGYTF
CDR3nt: TGTGCCAGCAGTGAAGGTCAGGGTCCCTATGGCTACACCTTC
abundance: -
d_gene: -
j_gene: TRBJ1-2
v_gene: TRBV6-1

CDR3aa: CASTPDQGAETQYF
CDR3nt: TGTGCCAGCACCCCCGATCAGGGGGCGGAGACCCAGTACTTC
abundance: -
d_gene: TRBD1
j_gene: TRBJ2-5
v_gene: TRBV5-4

CDR3aa: CASSLGLGTLMNTEAFF
CDR3nt: TGCGCCAGCAGCTTGGGTCTCGGGACACTCATGAACACTGAAGCTTTCTTT
abundance: -
d_gene: -
j_gene: TRBJ1-1
v_gene: TRBV5-1

CDR3aa: CASSSAGGASPGELFF
CDR3nt: TGTGCCAGCAGCTCCGCCGGGGGGGCCTCTCCCGGGGAGCTGTTTTTT
abundance: -
d_gene: TRBD2
j_gene: TRBJ2-2
v_gene: TRBV7-8

CDR3aa: CATSDLPGGHDQPQHF
CDR3nt: TGTGCCACCAGTGATTTGCCAGGGGGGCACGATCAGCCCCAGCATTTT
abundance: few
d_gene: TRBD1
j_gene: TRBJ1-5
v_gene: TRBV24-1

CDR3aa: CASSSQGAADTQYF
CDR3nt: TGTGCCAGCAGCTCCCAGGGGGCTGCAGATACGCAGTATTTT
abundance: -
d_gene: TRBD1
j_gene: TRBJ2-3
v_gene: TRBV11-2

CDR3aa: CASSPTRSAELFF
CDR3nt: TGTGCCAGCAGTCCTACTAGGTCTGCGGAGCTGTTTTTT
abundance: -
d_gene: -
j_gene: TRBJ2-2
v_gene: TRBV12-3/TRBV12-4

CDR3aa: CASSAPTGDGYTF
CDR3nt: TGTGCCAGCAGCGCCCCGACAGGGGACGGCTACACCTTC
abundance: -
d_gene: TRBD1
j_gene: TRBJ1-2
v_gene: TRBV9

CDR3aa: CASSLAHGETQYF
CDR3nt: TGCGCCAGCAGCTTGGCGCACGGGGAGACCCAGTACTTC
abundance: -
d_gene: -
j_gene: TRBJ2-5
v_gene: TRBV5-1

CDR3aa: CASSLAGGSSYNEQFF
CDR3nt: TGTGCCAGCAGCTTAGCAGGGGGAAGCTCCTACAATGAGCAGTTCTTC
abundance: -
d_gene: TRBD1
j_gene: TRBJ2-1
v_gene: TRBV5-4

CDR3aa: CASSLEFIGELFF
CDR3nt: TGCGCCAGCAGCTTGGAATTTATCGGGGAGCTGTTTTTT
abundance: few
d_gene: -
j_gene: TRBJ2-2
v_gene: TRBV5-1

CDR3aa: CASSQDRAQGATEAFF
CDR3nt: TGCGCCAGCAGCCAAGATCGGGCCCAGGGGGCCACTGAAGCTTTCTTT
abundance: -
d_gene: TRBD1
j_gene: TRBJ1-1
v_gene: TRBV4-3

CDR3aa: CASSRLGGNTEAFF
CDR3nt: TGTGCCAGCTCGAGGTTGGGGGGAAACACTGAAGCTTTCTTT
abundance: -
d_gene: -
j_gene: TRBJ1-1
v_gene: TRBV14

CDR3aa: CASSLAGGSNQPQHF
CDR3nt: TGTGCCAGCAGCCTAGCGGGGGGGAGCAATCAGCCCCAGCATTTT
abundance: once
d_gene: -
j_gene: TRBJ1-5
v_gene: TRBV7-9

CDR3aa: CASSTTQGSYGYTF
CDR3nt: TGTGCCAGCAGTACGACCCAGGGGAGCTATGGCTACACCTTC
abundance: -
d_gene: -
j_gene: TRBJ1-2
v_gene: TRBV27

CDR3aa: CASSPGQGILSNYGYTF
CDR3nt: TGTGCCAGTAGTCCGGGACAGGGAATCCTTTCTAACTATGGCTACACCTTC
abundance: few
d_gene: TRBD1
j_gene: TRBJ1-2
v_gene: TRBV19

CDR3aa: CASSRPTGGGNQPQHF
CDR3nt: TGTGCCAGCAGTCGTCCTACAGGGGGTGGAAATCAGCCCCAGCATTTT
abundance: -
d_gene: TRBD1
j_gene: TRBJ1-5
v_gene: TRBV6-2/TRBV6-3